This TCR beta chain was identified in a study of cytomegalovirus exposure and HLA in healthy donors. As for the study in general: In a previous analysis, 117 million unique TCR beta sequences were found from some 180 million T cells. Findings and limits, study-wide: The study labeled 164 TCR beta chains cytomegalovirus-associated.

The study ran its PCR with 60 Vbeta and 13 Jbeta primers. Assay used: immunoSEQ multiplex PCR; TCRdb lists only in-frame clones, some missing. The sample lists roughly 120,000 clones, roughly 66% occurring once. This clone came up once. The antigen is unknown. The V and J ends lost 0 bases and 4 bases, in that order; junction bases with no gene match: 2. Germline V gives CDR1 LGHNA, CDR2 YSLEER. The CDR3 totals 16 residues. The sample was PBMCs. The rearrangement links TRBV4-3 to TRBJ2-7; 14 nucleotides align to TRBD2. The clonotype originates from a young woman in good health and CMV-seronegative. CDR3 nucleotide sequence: TGCGCCAGCAGCCAAGAAGGGACTAGCGGGGGATACGAGCAGTACTTC. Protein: CASSQEGTSGGYEQYF.